A selection of T cell receptor beta chains follows, all from one sample in a study of blood T cell repertoires in COVID-19. Produced via immunoSEQ multiplex PCR; TCRdb's table is partial and in-frame only. Altogether about 200,000 clones are present, approximately 86% being singletons, with the ten largest covering 20% to 25%. Material: PBMCs or T cells enriched from blood (not recorded which). These receptors were obtained from a woman in her forties in a cohort exposed to, infected with or recovered from COVID-19 (not recorded which). Each CDR3 is given with its conserved first and last residue. The order of the fields is D gene, J gene, V gene, clone size, CDR3 DNA, CDR3 protein. The D gene is left open where the match is weak. Clone size is stated in some rows and not others, as once, few, many or a class when expanded.

>TRBD1|TRBJ1-6|TRBV4-1|-
TGCGCCAGCAGCCAACAGACAGGGTATAATTCACCCCTCCACTTT
CASSQQTGYNSPLHF
>-|TRBJ1-5|TRBV19|-
TGTGCCAGTAGTATATTCTCGGCGACAGAAGATCAGCCCCAGCATTTT
CASSIFSATEDQPQHF
>-|TRBJ1-2|TRBV12-3/TRBV12-4|-
TGTGCCAGCAGTTTAGAGATCGCAGGCCCCTACACCTTC
CASSLEIAGPYTF
>-|TRBJ2-2|TRBV28|-
TGTGCCAGCAGTACCCGCACCACAACGAACACCGGGGAGCTGTTTTTT
CASSTRTTTNTGELFF
>TRBD2|TRBJ2-4|TRBV5-8|-
TGTGCCAGCAGCTTCAGGGAGGGCAAAAACATTCAGTACTTC
CASSFREGKNIQYF
>TRBD2|TRBJ2-3|TRBV30|-
TGTGCCTGGAGTTTTAGCGGGAGGGGAACAGATACGCAGTATTTT
CAWSFSGRGTDTQYF
>TRBD1|TRBJ2-7|TRBV5-6|-
TGTGCCAGCAGCTTCGGACAGGGGCCGGCCTACGAGCAGTACTTC
CASSFGQGPAYEQYF
>TRBD2|TRBJ2-1|TRBV5-6|once
TGTGCCAGCAGCTTCCTCGCGGGGGGCCGCTACAATGAGCAGTTCTTC
CASSFLAGGRYNEQFF
>-|TRBJ2-7|TRBV4-3|-
TGCGCCAGCAGCCCGGTAGCAGAGAGCTCCTACGAGCAGTACTTC
CASSPVAESSYEQYF
>TRBD1|TRBJ1-1|TRBV10-3|-
TGTGCCATCAGTGACGACAGGGGCACTGAAGCTTTCTTT
CAISDDRGTEAFF
>TRBD1|TRBJ1-1|TRBV4-2|-
TGTGCCAGCAGCCAAGAAGGACAGGGATACACTGAAGCTTTCTTT
CASSQEGQGYTEAFF
>-|TRBJ1-1|TRBV12-3/TRBV12-4|-
TGTGCCAGCAGTGTAGCTGAGGACACTGAAGCTTTCTTT
CASSVAEDTEAFF
>-|TRBJ1-1|TRBV7-9|-
TGTGCCAGCAGCTTAGGTAGGAGAACTGAAGCTTTCTTT
CASSLGRRTEAFF